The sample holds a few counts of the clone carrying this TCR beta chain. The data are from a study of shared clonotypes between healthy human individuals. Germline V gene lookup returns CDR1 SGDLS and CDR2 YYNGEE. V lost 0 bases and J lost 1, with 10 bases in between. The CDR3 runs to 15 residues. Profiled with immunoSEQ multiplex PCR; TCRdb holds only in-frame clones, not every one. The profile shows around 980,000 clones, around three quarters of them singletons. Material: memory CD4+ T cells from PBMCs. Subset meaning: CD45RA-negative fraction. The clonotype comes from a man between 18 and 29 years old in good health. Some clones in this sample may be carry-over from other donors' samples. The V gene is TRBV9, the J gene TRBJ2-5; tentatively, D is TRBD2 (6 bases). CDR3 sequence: CASSVAPSAQETQYF. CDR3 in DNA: TGTGCCAGCAGCGTAGCCCCTAGCGCCCAAGAGACCCAGTACTTC.